These T cell receptor beta chains were read from a single sample in a study of cytotoxic CD8 clonotypes in ibrutinib-treated CLL. This table comes from immunoSEQ multiplex PCR, and its TCRdb copy is limited to in-frame clones, with some not included. Counted here are roughly 70,000 clones, around 84% occurring once; the ten biggest clones make up around 7.7%. This specimen consisted of PBMCs, obtained at disease progression, from a patient treated with ibrutinib. The receptor source for this set is a human donor with chronic lymphocytic leukemia. Both conserved end residues are part of each CDR3. The order of the fields is J gene, D gene, clone size, V gene, CDR3 DNA, CDR3 protein. A D gene is named only where the DNA matches it firmly. Size is omitted from some rows. Given values are once, few, many or a class for expanded clones.

j_gene: TRBJ2-7
d_gene: TRBD1
abundance: once
v_gene: TRBV13
CDR3nt: TGTGCCAGCAGCTTATTCCCGCCCGGGACAGGGGGAGGATACGAGCAGTACTTC
CDR3aa: CASSLFPPGTGGGYEQYF

j_gene: TRBJ1-5
d_gene: NA
abundance: NA
v_gene: TRBV28
CDR3nt: TGTGCCAGCATGCAGGGAGGTGGCAATCAGCCCCAGCATTTT
CDR3aa: CASMQGGGNQPQHF

j_gene: TRBJ2-1
d_gene: NA
abundance: once
v_gene: TRBV4-2
CDR3nt: TGTGCCAGCAGCCAAGAGGGACGCGACTACAATGAGCAGTTCTTC
CDR3aa: CASSQEGRDYNEQFF

j_gene: TRBJ1-3
d_gene: NA
abundance: NA
v_gene: TRBV9
CDR3nt: TGTGCCAGCAGCGTAGAGAAGGGAGCTGGAAACACCATATATTTT
CDR3aa: CASSVEKGAGNTIYF

j_gene: TRBJ2-7
d_gene: NA
abundance: NA
v_gene: TRBV16
CDR3nt: TGTGCCAGCAGCCCCGGGTTTCCCTACGAGCAGTACTTC
CDR3aa: CASSPGFPYEQYF

j_gene: TRBJ2-1
d_gene: NA
abundance: NA
v_gene: TRBV7-7
CDR3nt: TGTGCCAGCAGCCCCCAGCCTGCTTACAATGAGCAGTTCTTC
CDR3aa: CASSPQPAYNEQFF

j_gene: TRBJ1-2
d_gene: NA
abundance: NA
v_gene: TRBV7-3
CDR3nt: TGTGCCAGCAGCTTAAGTCTGGCCAGGGCCCTTAACTATGGCTACACCTTC
CDR3aa: CASSLSLARALNYGYTF

j_gene: TRBJ1-2
d_gene: NA
abundance: NA
v_gene: TRBV5-6
CDR3nt: TGTGCCAGCAACCTCTTGAGTAGCTACACCTTC
CDR3aa: CASNLLSSYTF

j_gene: TRBJ1-5
d_gene: TRBD1
abundance: NA
v_gene: TRBV28
CDR3nt: TGTGCCAGCAGTTTGGGGGGACAGGGGAAAAATAGCAATCAGCCCCAGCATTTT
CDR3aa: CASSLGGQGKNSNQPQHF

j_gene: TRBJ1-1
d_gene: NA
abundance: NA
v_gene: TRBV11-2
CDR3nt: TGTGCCAGCAGCTTAACCCCCAGGACCCCAGAAGCTTTCTTT
CDR3aa: CASSLTPRTPEAFF

j_gene: TRBJ2-3
d_gene: TRBD2
abundance: NA
v_gene: TRBV18
CDR3nt: TGTGCCAGCTCACCCCGGACTAGCGGGGTCACAGATACGCAGTATTTT
CDR3aa: CASSPRTSGVTDTQYF

j_gene: TRBJ2-1
d_gene: NA
abundance: NA
v_gene: TRBV28
CDR3nt: TGTGCCAGCAGTTTATCTAGACTAGTCACGGTCTTC
CDR3aa: CASSLSRLVTVF

j_gene: TRBJ1-2
d_gene: TRBD1
abundance: few
v_gene: TRBV28
CDR3nt: TGTGCCAGCAGCTTACCGGGACAGGGACGCAGGTATGGCTACACCTTC
CDR3aa: CASSLPGQGRRYGYTF

j_gene: TRBJ2-1
d_gene: NA
abundance: few
v_gene: TRBV19
CDR3nt: TGTGCCAGCAACGGCGGAACGTCCTACAATGAGCAGTTCTTC
CDR3aa: CASNGGTSYNEQFF

j_gene: TRBJ2-5
d_gene: TRBD1
abundance: NA
v_gene: TRBV5-1
CDR3nt: TGCGCCAGCAGCTGGGACAGCATTTCGGGCGAGACCCAGTACTTC
CDR3aa: CASSWDSISGETQYF

j_gene: TRBJ2-3
d_gene: TRBD1
abundance: NA
v_gene: TRBV5-1
CDR3nt: TGCGCCAGCAGCGGCGACAGGGGTGTCACAGATACGCAGTATTTT
CDR3aa: CASSGDRGVTDTQYF

j_gene: TRBJ1-2
d_gene: TRBD1
abundance: NA
v_gene: TRBV15
CDR3nt: TGTGCCACCAGCAGAGATCAGGGGGTTCGATATGGCTACACCTTC
CDR3aa: CATSRDQGVRYGYTF

j_gene: TRBJ2-5
d_gene: TRBD2
abundance: NA
v_gene: TRBV10-3
CDR3nt: TGTGCCATCAGGGGGGGCAGCGGGAGAGAAGAGACCCAGTACTTC
CDR3aa: CAIRGGSGREETQYF

j_gene: TRBJ2-7
d_gene: TRBD1
abundance: few
v_gene: TRBV7-9
CDR3nt: TGTGCCAGCAGCTTGGACAGGACCTACGAGCAGTACTTC
CDR3aa: CASSLDRTYEQYF

j_gene: TRBJ2-2
d_gene: TRBD2
abundance: once
v_gene: TRBV5-1
CDR3nt: TGCGCCAGCAGCTTTTTTACTAGCGCGAACACCGGGGAGCTGTTTTTT
CDR3aa: CASSFFTSANTGELFF

j_gene: TRBJ1-3
d_gene: TRBD1
abundance: NA
v_gene: TRBV7-9
CDR3nt: TGTGCCAGCAGCCGGTCCGACAGGGAATCTGGAAACACCATATATTTT
CDR3aa: CASSRSDRESGNTIYF

j_gene: TRBJ2-7
d_gene: TRBD2
abundance: NA
v_gene: TRBV4-1
CDR3nt: TGCGCCAGCAGCCGTACCAGACTAGCGGGAGATGAGCAGTACTTC
CDR3aa: CASSRTRLAGDEQYF

j_gene: TRBJ1-1
d_gene: NA
abundance: NA
v_gene: TRBV19
CDR3nt: TGTGCCAGTAGCAGCCAGACGAACACTGAAGCTTTCTTT
CDR3aa: CASSSQTNTEAFF

j_gene: TRBJ2-7
d_gene: TRBD2
abundance: once
v_gene: TRBV5-1
CDR3nt: TGCGCCAGCATCCCGAGCGGGAGTCCGTACGAGCAGTACTTC
CDR3aa: CASIPSGSPYEQYF

j_gene: TRBJ2-7
d_gene: NA
abundance: once
v_gene: TRBV28
CDR3nt: TGTGCCAGCAGAGCCGGGCAGCCGAATTACGAGCAGTACTTC
CDR3aa: CASRAGQPNYEQYF

j_gene: TRBJ2-1
d_gene: TRBD2
abundance: NA
v_gene: TRBV27
CDR3nt: TGTGCCAGCAGCACCAGCGGGGGCGACAGCCACAATGAGCAGTTCTTC
CDR3aa: CASSTSGGDSHNEQFF

j_gene: TRBJ2-4
d_gene: NA
abundance: NA
v_gene: TRBV6-5
CDR3nt: TGTGCCAGCACCCAACCTGGGGGGAGTAACATTCAGTACTTC
CDR3aa: CASTQPGGSNIQYF

j_gene: TRBJ1-2
d_gene: TRBD1
abundance: NA
v_gene: TRBV5-6
CDR3nt: TGTGCCAGCAGCCGTCCTCAATTCGGGGGACAGGGGGCCTATGGCTACACCTTC
CDR3aa: CASSRPQFGGQGAYGYTF

j_gene: TRBJ2-1
d_gene: NA
abundance: NA
v_gene: TRBV9
CDR3nt: TGTGCCAGCAGCGTAGCTAGCCAGGATGAGCAGTTCTTC
CDR3aa: CASSVASQDEQFF

j_gene: TRBJ1-1
d_gene: NA
abundance: NA
v_gene: TRBV7-2
CDR3nt: TGTGCCAGCAGGATGAACACTGAAGCTTTCTTT
CDR3aa: CASRMNTEAFF

j_gene: TRBJ1-5
d_gene: NA
abundance: NA
v_gene: TRBV28
CDR3nt: TGTGCCAGCAGTTTGGGCCAGCCCCAGCATTTT
CDR3aa: CASSLGQPQHF

j_gene: TRBJ2-2
d_gene: TRBD1
abundance: NA
v_gene: TRBV30
CDR3nt: TGTGCCTGGAGAAGGACAGGAAACACCGGGGAGCTGTTTTTT
CDR3aa: CAWRRTGNTGELFF

j_gene: TRBJ2-2
d_gene: NA
abundance: few
v_gene: TRBV11-3
CDR3nt: TGTGCCAGCAGCCCCCGACGAGTAGCGAACACCGGGGAGCTGTTTTTT
CDR3aa: CASSPRRVANTGELFF

j_gene: TRBJ1-3
d_gene: NA
abundance: NA
v_gene: TRBV28
CDR3nt: TGTGCCAGCAGTTTTCCGGGGGCATCTTCTGGAAACACCATATATTTT
CDR3aa: CASSFPGASSGNTIYF

j_gene: TRBJ1-2
d_gene: NA
abundance: NA
v_gene: TRBV30
CDR3nt: TGTGCCTGGCTGCGCCATACTCCAGAACGTCGGGGCTACACCTTC
CDR3aa: CAWLRHTPERRGYTF

j_gene: TRBJ2-5
d_gene: TRBD2
abundance: NA
v_gene: TRBV5-1
CDR3nt: TGCGCCAGCAGCCTTCTAGCGGCACAAGAGACCCAGTACTTC
CDR3aa: CASSLLAAQETQYF

j_gene: TRBJ1-2
d_gene: NA
abundance: NA
v_gene: TRBV19
CDR3nt: TGTGCCAGTAGCAACGACAGAAACTATGGCTACACCTTC
CDR3aa: CASSNDRNYGYTF

j_gene: TRBJ2-3
d_gene: TRBD1
abundance: NA
v_gene: TRBV5-5
CDR3nt: TGTGCCAGCGGAGACCGGGACAGGGACACAGATACGCAGTATTTT
CDR3aa: CASGDRDRDTDTQYF

j_gene: TRBJ2-7
d_gene: NA
abundance: NA
v_gene: TRBV5-1
CDR3nt: TGCGCCAGCAGCAACGACCCAGTGTGGGACGAGCAGTACTTC
CDR3aa: CASSNDPVWDEQYF

j_gene: TRBJ1-5
d_gene: NA
abundance: NA
v_gene: TRBV19
CDR3nt: TGTGCCAGTAGTGATACAGGGTACCAGCCCCAGCATTTT
CDR3aa: CASSDTGYQPQHF

j_gene: TRBJ1-3
d_gene: NA
abundance: NA
v_gene: TRBV30
CDR3nt: TGTGCCTGGAATACAGGATCTGGAAACACCATATATTTT
CDR3aa: CAWNTGSGNTIYF

j_gene: TRBJ2-5
d_gene: TRBD2
abundance: NA
v_gene: TRBV4-1
CDR3nt: TGCGCCAGCAGCCCAGGTGAGGCGGGGGGACAAGAGACCCAGTACTTC
CDR3aa: CASSPGEAGGQETQYF

j_gene: TRBJ1-4
d_gene: TRBD1
abundance: NA
v_gene: TRBV5-4
CDR3nt: TGTGCCAGCAGCACCGGGACAGGGGTAGGTGAAAAACTGTTTTTT
CDR3aa: CASSTGTGVGEKLFF

j_gene: TRBJ1-1
d_gene: TRBD1
abundance: few
v_gene: TRBV10-3
CDR3nt: TGTGCCATCAGTGAGGTCACCGGGACAGCCGTAATGAACACTGAAGCTTTCTTT
CDR3aa: CAISEVTGTAVMNTEAFF

j_gene: TRBJ2-1
d_gene: TRBD2
abundance: few
v_gene: TRBV19
CDR3nt: TGTGCCAGTAGTAGGCCGGGACTAGCGTCCAATGAGCAGTTCTTC
CDR3aa: CASSRPGLASNEQFF

j_gene: TRBJ1-2
d_gene: TRBD1
abundance: NA
v_gene: TRBV2
CDR3nt: TGTGCCAGCAGCACGACAGGGGCCAGGTCTGGCTACACCTTC
CDR3aa: CASSTTGARSGYTF

j_gene: TRBJ1-5
d_gene: NA
abundance: NA
v_gene: TRBV28
CDR3nt: TGTGCCAGTGACGGCGGGGGCTTTGGCAATCAGCCCCAGCATTTT
CDR3aa: CASDGGGFGNQPQHF

j_gene: TRBJ1-1
d_gene: NA
abundance: NA
v_gene: TRBV9
CDR3nt: TGTGCCAGCAGCGTAGACCCGACAGGCCCGAACACTGAAGCTTTCTTT
CDR3aa: CASSVDPTGPNTEAFF